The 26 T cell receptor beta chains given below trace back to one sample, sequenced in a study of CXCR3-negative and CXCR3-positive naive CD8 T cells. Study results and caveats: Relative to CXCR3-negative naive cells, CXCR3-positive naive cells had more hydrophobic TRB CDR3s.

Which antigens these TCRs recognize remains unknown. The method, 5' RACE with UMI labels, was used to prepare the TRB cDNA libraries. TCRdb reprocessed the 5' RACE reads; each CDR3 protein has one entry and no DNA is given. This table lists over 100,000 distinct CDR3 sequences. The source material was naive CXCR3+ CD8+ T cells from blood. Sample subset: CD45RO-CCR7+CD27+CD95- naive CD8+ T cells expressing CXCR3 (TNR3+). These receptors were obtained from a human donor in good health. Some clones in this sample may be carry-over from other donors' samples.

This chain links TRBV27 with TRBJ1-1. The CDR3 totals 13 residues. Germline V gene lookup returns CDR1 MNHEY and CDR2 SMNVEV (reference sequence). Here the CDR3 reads CASSLQENTEAFF.

CDR3: CASSQNRGNTGELFF. V and J are TRBV4-3 and TRBJ2-2; TCRdb names TRBD1, which stays unverified in the absence of DNA. Germline assignment: CDR1 LGHNA and CDR2 YSLEER. The CDR3 is 15 residues long.

CDR3 loop: CASSGLGVEEQFF. V and J are TRBV5-4 and TRBJ2-1. There are 13 residues in the CDR3. The germline V gene has CDR1 SGHNT and CDR2 YYREEE (reference sequence).

The CDR3 sequence is CANEGTLGNTIYF. This sequence joins TRBV2 and TRBJ1-3; TCRdb proposes TRBD1, but this gene call is untestable without DNA. This CDR3 contains 13 residues. Per germline, CDR1 SNHLY and CDR2 FYNNEI.

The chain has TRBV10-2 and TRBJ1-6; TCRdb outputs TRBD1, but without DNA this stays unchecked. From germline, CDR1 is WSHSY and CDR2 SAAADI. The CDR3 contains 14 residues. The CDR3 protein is CATVVGVGYSPLHF.

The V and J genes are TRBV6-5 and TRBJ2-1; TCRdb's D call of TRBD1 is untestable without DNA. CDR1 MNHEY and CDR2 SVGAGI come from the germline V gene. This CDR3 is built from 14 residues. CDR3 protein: CASSYGQGYNEQFF.

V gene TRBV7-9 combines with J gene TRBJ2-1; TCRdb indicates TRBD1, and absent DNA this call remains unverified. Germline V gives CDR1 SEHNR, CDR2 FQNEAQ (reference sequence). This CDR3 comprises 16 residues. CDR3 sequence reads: CASCAGGGASYNEQFF.

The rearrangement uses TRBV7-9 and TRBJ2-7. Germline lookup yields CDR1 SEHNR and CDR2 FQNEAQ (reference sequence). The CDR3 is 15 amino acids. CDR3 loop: CASSLNTGSSYEQYF.

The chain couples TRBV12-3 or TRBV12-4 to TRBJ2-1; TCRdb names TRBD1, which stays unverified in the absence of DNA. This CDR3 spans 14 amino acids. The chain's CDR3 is CASRGTVSYNEQFF.

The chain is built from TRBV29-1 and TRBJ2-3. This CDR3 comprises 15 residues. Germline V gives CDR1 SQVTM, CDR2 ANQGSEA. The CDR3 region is CSGVPYLASTDTQYF.

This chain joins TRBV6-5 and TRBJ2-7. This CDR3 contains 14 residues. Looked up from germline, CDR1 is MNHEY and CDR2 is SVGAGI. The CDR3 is CASSRLLKTYEQYF.

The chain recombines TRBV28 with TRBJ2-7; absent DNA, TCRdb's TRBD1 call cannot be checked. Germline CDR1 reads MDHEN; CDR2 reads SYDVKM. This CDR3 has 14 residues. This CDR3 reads CASRAQGNAYEQYF.

The CDR3 sequence is CASSHRIGLAGNEQFF. The chain uses TRBV14 and TRBJ2-1; without DNA, the TCRdb call of TRBD2 cannot be checked. The CDR3 extends over 16 amino acids. Germline lookup yields CDR1 SGHDN and CDR2 FVKESK.

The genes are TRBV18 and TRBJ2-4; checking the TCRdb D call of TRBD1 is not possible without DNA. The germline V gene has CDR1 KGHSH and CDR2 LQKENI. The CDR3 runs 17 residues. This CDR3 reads CASSPNDRESGKNIQYF.

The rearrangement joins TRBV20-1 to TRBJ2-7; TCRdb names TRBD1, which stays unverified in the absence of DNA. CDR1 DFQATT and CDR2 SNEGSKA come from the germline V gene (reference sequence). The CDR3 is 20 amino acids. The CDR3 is CSARGPLTGTGESSSYEQYF.

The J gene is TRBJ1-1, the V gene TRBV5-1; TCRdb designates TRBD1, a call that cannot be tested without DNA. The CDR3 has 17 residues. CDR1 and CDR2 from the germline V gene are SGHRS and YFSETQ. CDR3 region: CASSGRDREGTSTEAFF.

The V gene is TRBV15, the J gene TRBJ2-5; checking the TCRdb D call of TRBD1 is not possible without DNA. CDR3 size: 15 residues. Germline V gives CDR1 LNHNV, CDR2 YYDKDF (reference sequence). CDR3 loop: CATSEDRGQAETQYF.

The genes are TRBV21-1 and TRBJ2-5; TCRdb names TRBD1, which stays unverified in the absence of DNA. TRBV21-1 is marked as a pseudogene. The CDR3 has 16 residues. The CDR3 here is CASSKAAGEGQETQYF.

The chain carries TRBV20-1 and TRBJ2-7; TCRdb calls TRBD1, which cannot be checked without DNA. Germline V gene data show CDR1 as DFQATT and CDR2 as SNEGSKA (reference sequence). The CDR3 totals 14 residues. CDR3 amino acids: CSASFGGTSYEQYF.

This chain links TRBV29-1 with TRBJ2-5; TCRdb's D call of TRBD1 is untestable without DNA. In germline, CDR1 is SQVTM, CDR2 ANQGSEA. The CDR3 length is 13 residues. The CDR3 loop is CSVEGQEEETQYF.

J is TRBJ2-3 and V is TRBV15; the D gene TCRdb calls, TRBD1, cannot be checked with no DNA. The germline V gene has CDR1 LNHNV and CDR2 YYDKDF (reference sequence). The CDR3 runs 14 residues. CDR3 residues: CATSAAGGTDTQYF. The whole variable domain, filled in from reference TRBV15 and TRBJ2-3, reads DAMVIQNPRYQVTQFGKPVTLSCSQTLNHNVMYWYQQKSSQAPKLLFHYYDKDFNNEADTPDNFQSRRPNTSFCFLDIRSPGLGDTAMYLCATSAAGGTDTQYFGPGTRLTVL.

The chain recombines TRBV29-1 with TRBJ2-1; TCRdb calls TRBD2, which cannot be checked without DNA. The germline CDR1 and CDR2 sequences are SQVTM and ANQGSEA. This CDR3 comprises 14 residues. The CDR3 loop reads CSFPSGRQVYEQFF.

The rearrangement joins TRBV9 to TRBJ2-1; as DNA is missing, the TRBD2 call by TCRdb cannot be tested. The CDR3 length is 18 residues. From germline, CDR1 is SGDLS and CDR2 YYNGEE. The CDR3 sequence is CASSLSGGGLAGLNEQFF.

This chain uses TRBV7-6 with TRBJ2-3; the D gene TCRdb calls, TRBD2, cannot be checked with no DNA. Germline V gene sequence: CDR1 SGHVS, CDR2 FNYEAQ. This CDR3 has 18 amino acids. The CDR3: CASSLARSSGSGADTQYF.

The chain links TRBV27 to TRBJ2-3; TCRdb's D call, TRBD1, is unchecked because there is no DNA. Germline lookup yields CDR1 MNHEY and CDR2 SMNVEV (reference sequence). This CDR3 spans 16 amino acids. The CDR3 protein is CASSYPRGGHTDTQYF.

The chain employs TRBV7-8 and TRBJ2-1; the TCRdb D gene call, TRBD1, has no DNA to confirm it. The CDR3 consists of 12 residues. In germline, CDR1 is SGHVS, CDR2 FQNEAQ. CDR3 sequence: CASSSGGHEQFF.